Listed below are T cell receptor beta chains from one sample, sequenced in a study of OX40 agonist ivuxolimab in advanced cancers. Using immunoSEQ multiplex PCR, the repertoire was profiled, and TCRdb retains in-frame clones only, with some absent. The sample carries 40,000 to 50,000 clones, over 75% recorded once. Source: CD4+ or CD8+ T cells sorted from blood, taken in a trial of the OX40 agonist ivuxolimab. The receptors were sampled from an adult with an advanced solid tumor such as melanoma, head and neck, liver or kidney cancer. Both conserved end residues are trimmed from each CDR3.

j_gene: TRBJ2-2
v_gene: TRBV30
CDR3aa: AWRLQRGGTGELF

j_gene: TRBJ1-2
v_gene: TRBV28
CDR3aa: AIGDPVRKNYGYT

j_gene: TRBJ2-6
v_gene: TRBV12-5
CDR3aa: ASGLAAGANVLT

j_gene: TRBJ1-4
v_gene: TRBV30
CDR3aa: AWGQGLNEKLF

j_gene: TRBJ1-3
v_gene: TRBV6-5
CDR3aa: ASRLERAGTIY

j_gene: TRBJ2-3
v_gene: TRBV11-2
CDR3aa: ASSLVRGTDTQY

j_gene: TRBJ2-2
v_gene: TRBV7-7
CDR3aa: ASSLDGGNTGELF

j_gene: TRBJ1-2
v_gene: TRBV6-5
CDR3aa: ASSYYGEYGYT

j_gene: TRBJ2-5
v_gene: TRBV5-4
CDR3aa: ASSLGRGAEGTQY

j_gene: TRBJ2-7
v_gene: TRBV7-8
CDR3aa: ASSLLWGAREQY

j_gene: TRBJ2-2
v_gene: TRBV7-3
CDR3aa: ASSLFGGTNTGELF

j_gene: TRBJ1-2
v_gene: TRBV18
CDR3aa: ASSPTQTGNGYT

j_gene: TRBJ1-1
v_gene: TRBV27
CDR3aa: ASTTLVSMGMNTEAF

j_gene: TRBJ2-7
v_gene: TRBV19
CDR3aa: ASRDTDRHYEQY

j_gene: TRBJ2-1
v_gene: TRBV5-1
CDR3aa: ASSLGVDNEQF

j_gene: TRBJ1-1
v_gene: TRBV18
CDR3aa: ASSPDSYLGAF

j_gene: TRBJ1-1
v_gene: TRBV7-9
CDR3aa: ATHLGSKTEAF

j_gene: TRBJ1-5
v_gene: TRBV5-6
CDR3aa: ASSAGDRNQPQH

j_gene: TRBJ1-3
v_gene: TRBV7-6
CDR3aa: ASSSIRTGSGNTIY

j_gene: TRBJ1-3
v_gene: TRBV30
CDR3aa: AWSVRRSGNTIY

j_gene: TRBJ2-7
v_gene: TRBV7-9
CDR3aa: ASSTGQPYEQY

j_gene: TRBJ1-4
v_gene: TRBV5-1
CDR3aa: ASRLSDRGFTTNEKLF

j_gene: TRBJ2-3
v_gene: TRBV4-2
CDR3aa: ASGGANLNTDTQY

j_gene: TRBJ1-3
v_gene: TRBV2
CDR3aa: ASSERGTGNTIY

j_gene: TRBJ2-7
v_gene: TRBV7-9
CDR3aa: ASSQDYEQY